Listed below are T cell receptor beta chains from one sample, sequenced in a study of T cells in localized non-small cell lung cancer. Here immunoSEQ multiplex PCR was the method, and the copy in TCRdb shows in-frame clones only, minus some. The sample shows 5,600 or so clones, 25% to 30% of them seen only once. The material was lung tumor tissue, obtained before any cancer treatment. All receptors come from a female donor of 60 years or more with stage I lung adenocarcinoma. CDR3s include the opening cysteine and the closing phenylalanine or tryptophan. The D gene is left open where the match is weak. A row's size may be missing; if present it is once, few, many or a size class.

size | D | J | V | CDR3 | DNA
few | . | TRBJ1-4 | TRBV6-1 | CASSEAGWATNEKLFF | TGTGCCAGCAGTGAAGCAGGGTGGGCAACTAATGAAAAACTGTTTTTT
. | TRBD1 | TRBJ2-5 | TRBV11-3 | CASSLHRGRETQYF | TGTGCCAGCAGCCTCCACAGGGGGCGGGAGACCCAGTACTTC
. | . | TRBJ2-7 | TRBV9 | CASSGDGYEQYF | TGTGCCAGCAGCGGGGACGGCTACGAGCAGTACTTC
. | . | TRBJ2-5 | TRBV6-8 | CASSVQRLGETQYF | TGTGCCAGCAGTGTACAACGGTTGGGGGAGACCCAGTACTTC
few | TRBD1 | TRBJ1-3 | TRBV11-3 | CASIGTASGNTIYF | TGTGCCAGCATTGGGACAGCTTCTGGAAACACCATATATTTT
. | . | TRBJ2-3 | TRBV25-1 | CASSTSSRSSDTQYF | TGTGCCAGCAGTACAAGTAGTAGGAGCTCAGATACGCAGTATTTT
. | TRBD1 | TRBJ2-7 | TRBV11-3 | CASSPITGAREQYF | TGTGCCAGCAGCCCCATCACAGGGGCACGAGAGCAGTACTTC
few | TRBD1 | TRBJ2-1 | TRBV7-2 | CASSSGQGNEQFF | TGTGCCAGCAGCTCGGGACAGGGAAATGAGCAGTTCTTC
few | TRBD1 | TRBJ2-1 | TRBV6-8 | CASSPRQGEQFF | TGTGCCAGCAGCCCTCGACAGGGCGAGCAGTTCTTC
. | . | TRBJ1-6 | TRBV6-1 | CASSEGGQRSSYNSPLHF | TGTGCCAGCAGTGAAGGGGGGCAGCGCTCCTCCTATAATTCACCCCTCCACTTT
. | . | TRBJ2-2 | TRBV6-8 | CASRLGTGELFF | TGTGCCAGCAGACTTGGCACCGGGGAGCTGTTTTTT
. | . | TRBJ1-3 | TRBV11-3 | CASSQWSGSSGNTIYF | TGTGCCAGCAGCCAATGGAGCGGAAGCTCTGGAAACACCATATATTTT
. | TRBD2 | TRBJ2-7 | TRBV6-8 | CASRRTSGRGEQYF | TGTGCCAGCCGCCGGACTAGCGGGAGAGGAGAGCAGTACTTC
few | TRBD1 | TRBJ2-7 | TRBV11-3 | CASSLDPGTAYEQYF | TGTGCCAGCAGCTTAGATCCAGGGACAGCCTACGAGCAGTACTTC
few | . | TRBJ1-6 | TRBV18 | CASSPEQGMESPLHF | TGTGCCAGCTCACCCGAACAGGGTATGGAGTCACCCCTCCACTTT
medium-sized | TRBD2 | TRBJ2-7 | TRBV11-3 | CASSSPSGGPRGEQYF | TGTGCTAGCAGCTCACCTAGCGGGGGGCCGCGGGGCGAGCAGTACTTC
once | . | TRBJ2-2 | TRBV28 | CASSLGANTGELFF | TGTGCCAGCAGTTTGGGCGCGAACACCGGGGAGCTGTTTTTT
. | . | TRBJ1-1 | TRBV10-3 | CAISEYRETEAFF | TGTGCCATCAGTGAGTACAGGGAAACTGAAGCTTTCTTT
medium-sized | . | TRBJ1-4 | TRBV23-1 | CASSLHPDRREKLFF | TGCGCCAGCAGCCTCCACCCGGACAGAAGGGAAAAACTGTTTTTT
. | . | TRBJ1-1 | TRBV9 | CASNAVGANAFF | TGTGCCAGCAACGCGGTTGGGGCGAATGCTTTCTTT
few | . | TRBJ1-1 | TRBV11-3 | CASSLVMGVRNTEAFF | TGTGCCAGCAGCTTAGTTATGGGGGTCCGGAACACTGAAGCTTTCTTT
. | TRBD1 | TRBJ2-5 | TRBV11-3 | CASSTLTGGQETQYF | TGTGCCAGCAGCACTTTAACAGGGGGCCAAGAGACCCAGTACTTC
. | TRBD2 | TRBJ2-3 | TRBV9 | CASSKGLGVADTQYF | TGTGCCAGCAGTAAAGGACTAGGAGTAGCAGATACGCAGTATTTT
. | . | TRBJ1-1 | TRBV14 | CASSQADEAFF | TGTGCCAGCAGCCAAGCGGATGAAGCTTTCTTT
medium-sized | TRBD1 | TRBJ2-6 | TRBV11-3 | CASSASRDRAFYGGANVLTF | TGTGCCAGCAGCGCCTCCCGGGACAGGGCCTTTTACGGTGGGGCCAACGTCCTGACTTTC
. | . | TRBJ1-1 | TRBV6-8 | CASSYGGDTEAFF | TGTGCCAGCAGTTACGGGGGGGATACTGAAGCTTTCTTT
few | . | TRBJ1-2 | TRBV28 | CASSSAGTSLYGYTF | TGTGCCAGCAGTTCAGCCGGGACAAGCCTATATGGCTACACCTTC
. | . | TRBJ2-3 | TRBV27 | CASGRRKSSTGTDTQYF | TGTGCCAGCGGAAGGAGGAAGAGCTCAACTGGTACAGATACGCAGTATTTT
. | . | TRBJ1-1 | TRBV6-8 | CASSYRQMNTEAFF | TGTGCCAGCAGTTATCGACAGATGAACACTGAAGCTTTCTTT
few | . | TRBJ2-3 | TRBV2 | CANPRDSNSDTQYF | TGTGCCAACCCCCGGGACTCCAATTCGGATACGCAGTATTTT
few | TRBD2 | TRBJ2-7 | TRBV30 | CAWSPLAGVSYEQYF | TGTGCCTGGAGCCCCCTAGCGGGGGTCTCCTACGAGCAGTACTTC
few | TRBD1 | TRBJ1-3 | TRBV6-8 | CASSLGQGSGGNTIYF | TGTGCCAGCAGTCTAGGACAGGGGTCTGGTGGAAACACCATATATTTT
. | TRBD2 | TRBJ2-7 | TRBV11-3 | CASSLGLAAYEQYF | TGTGCCAGCAGCTTAGGACTAGCGGCCTACGAGCAGTACTTC
few | . | TRBJ1-4 | TRBV7-6 | CASTDSLGSEEKLFF | TGTGCCAGCACCGACTCATTAGGGTCGGAAGAAAAACTGTTTTTT
. | TRBD1 | TRBJ1-2 | TRBV28 | CASSSGQGILGYTF | TGTGCCAGCAGTTCCGGACAGGGGATTCTAGGCTACACCTTC
. | . | TRBJ1-1 | TRBV25-1 | CASSPQGRGTEAFF | TGTGCCAGCAGCCCTCAGGGTAGAGGGACTGAAGCTTTCTTT
. | . | TRBJ1-1 | TRBV11-3 | CASSLGGRANTEAFF | TGTGCCAGCAGCTTAGGCGGCAGGGCGAACACTGAAGCTTTCTTT
. | TRBD2 | TRBJ2-3 | TRBV19 | CASSSGAISSDTQYF | TGTGCCAGTAGCAGCGGGGCCATCTCCTCTGATACGCAGTATTTT
. | TRBD2 | TRBJ2-3 | TRBV18 | CASSPAGGPVDTQYF | TGTGCCAGCTCACCGGCGGGGGGGCCGGTAGATACGCAGTATTTT
few | TRBD1 | TRBJ1-5 | TRBV9 | CASTGPGGYSNQPQHF | TGTGCCAGCACCGGTCCAGGGGGTTATAGCAATCAGCCCCAGCATTTT